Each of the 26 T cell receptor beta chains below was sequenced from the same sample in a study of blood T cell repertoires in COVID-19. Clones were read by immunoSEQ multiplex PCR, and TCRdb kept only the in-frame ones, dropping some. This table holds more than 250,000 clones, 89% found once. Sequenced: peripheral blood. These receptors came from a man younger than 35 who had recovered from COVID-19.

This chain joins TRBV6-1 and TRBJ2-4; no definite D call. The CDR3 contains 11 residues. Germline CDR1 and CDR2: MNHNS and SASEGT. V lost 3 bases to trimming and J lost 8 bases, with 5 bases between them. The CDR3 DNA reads TGTGCCAGCAGTGATCCGTACATTCAGTACTTC. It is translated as CASSDPYIQYF.

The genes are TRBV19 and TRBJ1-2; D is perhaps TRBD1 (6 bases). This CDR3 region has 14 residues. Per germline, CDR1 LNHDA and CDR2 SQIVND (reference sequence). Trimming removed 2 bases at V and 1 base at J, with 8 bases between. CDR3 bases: TGTGCCAGTAGTATAAGGGGGAATAACTATGGCTACACCTTC. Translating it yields CASSIRGNNYGYTF.

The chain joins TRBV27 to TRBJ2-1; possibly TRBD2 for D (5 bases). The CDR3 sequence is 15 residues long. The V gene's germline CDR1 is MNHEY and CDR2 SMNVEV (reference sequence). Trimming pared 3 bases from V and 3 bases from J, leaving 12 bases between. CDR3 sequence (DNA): TGTGCCAGCAGTTTGAACAGAGGACTCTACAATGAGCAGTTCTTC. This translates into CASSLNRGLYNEQFF.

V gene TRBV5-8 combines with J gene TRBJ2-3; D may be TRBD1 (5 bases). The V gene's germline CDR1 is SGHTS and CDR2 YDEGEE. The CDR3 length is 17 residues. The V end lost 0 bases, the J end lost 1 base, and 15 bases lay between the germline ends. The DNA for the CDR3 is TGTGCCAGCAGCTTGGTTATCGACAGCCGGGGCACAGATACGCAGTATTTT. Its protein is CASSLVIDSRGTDTQYF.

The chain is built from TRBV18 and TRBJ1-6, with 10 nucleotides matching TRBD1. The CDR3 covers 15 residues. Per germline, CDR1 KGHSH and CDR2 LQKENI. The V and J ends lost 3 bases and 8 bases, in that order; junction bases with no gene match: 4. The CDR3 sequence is CASSPAGQGYSPLHF. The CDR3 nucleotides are TGTGCCAGCTCACCCGCGGGACAGGGGTATTCACCCCTCCACTTT.

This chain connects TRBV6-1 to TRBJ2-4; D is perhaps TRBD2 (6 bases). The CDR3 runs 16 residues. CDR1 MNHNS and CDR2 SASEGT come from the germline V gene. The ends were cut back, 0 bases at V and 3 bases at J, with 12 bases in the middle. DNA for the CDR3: TGTGCCAGCAGTGAAGCGGTGCGGGGAGGCAAAAACATTCAGTACTTC. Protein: CASSEAVRGGKNIQYF.

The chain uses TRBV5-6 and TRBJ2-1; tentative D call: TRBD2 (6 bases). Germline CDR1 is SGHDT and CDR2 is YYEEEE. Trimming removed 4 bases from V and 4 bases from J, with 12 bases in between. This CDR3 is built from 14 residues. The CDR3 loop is CASSPRGSYNEQFF. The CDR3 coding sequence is TGTGCCAGCAGCCCCCGGGGGTCGTACAATGAGCAGTTCTTC. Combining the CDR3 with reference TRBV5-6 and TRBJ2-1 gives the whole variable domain DAGVTQSPTHLIKTRGQQVTLRCSPKSGHDTVSWYQQALGQGPQFIFQYYEEEERQRGNFPDRFSGHQFPNYSSELNVNALLLGDSALYLCASSPRGSYNEQFFGPGTRLTVL.

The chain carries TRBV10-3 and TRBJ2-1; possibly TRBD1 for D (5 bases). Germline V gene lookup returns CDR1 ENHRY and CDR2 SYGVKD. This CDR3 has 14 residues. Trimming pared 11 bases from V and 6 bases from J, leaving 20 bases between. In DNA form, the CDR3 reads TGTGCCCTGTCTGGGGCAGAACCATTCAATGAGCAGTTCTTC. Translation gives CALSGAEPFNEQFF.

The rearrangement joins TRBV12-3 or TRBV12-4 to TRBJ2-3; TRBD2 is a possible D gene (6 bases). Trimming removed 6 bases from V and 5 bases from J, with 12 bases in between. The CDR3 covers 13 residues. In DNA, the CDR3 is TGTGCCAGCAGATACCGGGACTTAGATACGCAGTATTTT. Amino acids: CASRYRDLDTQYF.

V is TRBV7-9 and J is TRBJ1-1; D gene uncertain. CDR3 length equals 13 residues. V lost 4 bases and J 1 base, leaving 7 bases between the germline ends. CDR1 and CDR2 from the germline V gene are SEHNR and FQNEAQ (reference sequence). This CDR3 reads CASSSQENTEAFF. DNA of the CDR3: TGTGCCAGCAGCTCTCAGGAGAACACTGAAGCTTTCTTT. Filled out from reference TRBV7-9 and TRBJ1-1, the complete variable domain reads DTGVSQNPRHKITKRGQNVTFRCDPISEHNRLYWYRQTLGQGPEFLTYFQNEAQLEKSRLLSDRFSAERPKGSFSTLEIQRTEQGDSAMYLCASSSQENTEAFFGQGTRLTVV.

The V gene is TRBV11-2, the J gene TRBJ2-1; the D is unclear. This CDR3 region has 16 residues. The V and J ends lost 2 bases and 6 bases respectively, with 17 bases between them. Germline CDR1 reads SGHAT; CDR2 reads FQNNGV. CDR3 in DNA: TGTGCCAGCAGCTTATACCCGGCGGTAGCTGGCAATGAGCAGTTCTTC. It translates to CASSLYPAVAGNEQFF.

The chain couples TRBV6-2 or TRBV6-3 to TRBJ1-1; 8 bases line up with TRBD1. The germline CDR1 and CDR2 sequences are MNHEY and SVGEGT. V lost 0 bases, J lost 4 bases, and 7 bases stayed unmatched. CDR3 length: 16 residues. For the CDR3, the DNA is TGTGCCAGCAGTTACTCGCAGGGGGCAAAACTCACTGAAGCTTTCTTT. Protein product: CASSYSQGAKLTEAFF.

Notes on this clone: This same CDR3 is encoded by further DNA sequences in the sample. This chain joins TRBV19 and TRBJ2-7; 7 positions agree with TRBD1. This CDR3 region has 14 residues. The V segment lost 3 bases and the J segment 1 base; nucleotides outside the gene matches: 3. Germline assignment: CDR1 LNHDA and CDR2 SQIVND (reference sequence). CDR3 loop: CASSIGQASYEQYF. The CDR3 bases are TGTGCCAGTAGTATCGGACAGGCTTCCTACGAGCAGTACTTC.

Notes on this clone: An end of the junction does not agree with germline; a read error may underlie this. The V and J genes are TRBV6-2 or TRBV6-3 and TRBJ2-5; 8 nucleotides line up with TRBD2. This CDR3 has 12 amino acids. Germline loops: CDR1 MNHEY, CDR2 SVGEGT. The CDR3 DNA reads TGTGCCAGCAGTTACCCCGTAGCGGGGCTACACTTC. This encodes CASSYPVAGLHF.

The CDR3 reads CASKGTDNSPLHF. The DNA of the CDR3 is TGTGCCAGCAAAGGGACAGACAATTCACCCCTCCACTTT. This rearrangement joins TRBV11-2 to TRBJ1-6, with 7 bases matching TRBD1. Germline loops: CDR1 SGHAT, CDR2 FQNNGV. CDR3 length equals 13 residues. V was pared by 7 bases and J by 7 bases, with 4 bases of the junction left unmatched.

CDR3 loop: CASNHKAEGSYEQYF. The CDR3 DNA reads as TGTGCCAGCAACCACAAGGCCGAAGGGAGCTACGAGCAGTACTTC. The chain combines TRBV7-2 with TRBJ2-7, with a tentative D call TRBD2 (5 bases). Looked up from germline, CDR1 is SGHTA and CDR2 is FQGNSA. This CDR3 has 15 residues. Trimming left V 7 bases short and J 3 bases short, with 19 bases between.

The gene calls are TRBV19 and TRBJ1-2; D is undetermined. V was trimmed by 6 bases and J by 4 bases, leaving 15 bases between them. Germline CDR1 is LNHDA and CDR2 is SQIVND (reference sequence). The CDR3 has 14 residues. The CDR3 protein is CASRLTRASYGYTF. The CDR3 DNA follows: TGTGCCAGTAGACTTACTAGGGCAAGCTATGGCTACACCTTC.

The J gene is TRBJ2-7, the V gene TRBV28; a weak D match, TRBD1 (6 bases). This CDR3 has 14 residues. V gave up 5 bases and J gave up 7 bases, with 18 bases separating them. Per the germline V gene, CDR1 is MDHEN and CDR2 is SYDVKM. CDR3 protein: CASSPRMGAREQYF. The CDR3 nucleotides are TGTGCCAGCAGTCCCCGCATGGGGGCGAGGGAGCAGTACTTC. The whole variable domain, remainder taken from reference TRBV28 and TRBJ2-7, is DVKVTQSSRYLVKRTGEKVFLECVQDMDHENMFWYRQDPGLGLRLIYFSYDVKMKEKGDIPEGYSVSREKKERFSLILESASTNQTSMYLCASSPRMGAREQYFGPGTRLTVT.

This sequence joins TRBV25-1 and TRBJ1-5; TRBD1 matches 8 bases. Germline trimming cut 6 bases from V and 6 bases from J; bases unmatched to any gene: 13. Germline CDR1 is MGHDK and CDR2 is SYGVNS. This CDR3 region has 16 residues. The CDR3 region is CASRRSTGALFQPQHF. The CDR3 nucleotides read TGTGCCAGCAGGAGGTCGACAGGGGCGTTGTTTCAGCCCCAGCATTTT.

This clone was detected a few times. The DNA for the CDR3 is TGTGCCAGCAGCATATGCAAGCGGGAGTTCCCCTACGAGCAGTACTTC. Protein: CASSICKREFPYEQYF. The chain combines TRBV21-1 with TRBJ2-7; no check of the table's D call, TRBD2, against the DNA was made. TRBV21-1 is a pseudogene segment. The CDR3 loop spans 16 amino acids.

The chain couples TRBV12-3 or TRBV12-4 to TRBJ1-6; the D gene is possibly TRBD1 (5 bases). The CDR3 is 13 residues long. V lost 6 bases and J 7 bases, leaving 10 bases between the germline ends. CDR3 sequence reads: CASSPDRNSPLHF. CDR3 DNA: TGTGCCAGCAGCCCCGACAGAAATTCACCCCTCCACTTT.

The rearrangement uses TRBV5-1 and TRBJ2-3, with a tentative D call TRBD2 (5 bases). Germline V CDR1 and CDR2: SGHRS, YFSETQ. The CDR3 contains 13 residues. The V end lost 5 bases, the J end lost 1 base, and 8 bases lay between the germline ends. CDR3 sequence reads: CASRLGGTDTQYF. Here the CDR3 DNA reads TGCGCCAGCAGACTAGGAGGCACAGATACGCAGTATTTT.

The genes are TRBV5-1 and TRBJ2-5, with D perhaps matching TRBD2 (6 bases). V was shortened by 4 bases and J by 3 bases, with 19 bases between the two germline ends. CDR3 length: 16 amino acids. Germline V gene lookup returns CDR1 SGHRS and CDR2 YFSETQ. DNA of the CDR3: TGCGCCAGCAGCCTATATTTCGGAGGGACCGAAGAGACCCAGTACTTC. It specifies CASSLYFGGTEETQYF.

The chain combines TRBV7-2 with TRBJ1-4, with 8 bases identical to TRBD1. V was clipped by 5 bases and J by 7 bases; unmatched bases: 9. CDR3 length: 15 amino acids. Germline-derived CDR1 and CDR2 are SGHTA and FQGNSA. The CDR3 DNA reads TGTGCCAGCAGCGCTCAGGGGGCGTTTGGTGAAAAACTGTTTTTT. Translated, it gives CASSAQGAFGEKLFF.

CDR3 sequence (DNA): TGTGCCAGCAGCCCAAGGGACAGGGGAGATGTGTCTGAAGCTTTCTTT. Its translation is CASSPRDRGDVSEAFF. V gene TRBV9 combines with J gene TRBJ1-1; the match to TRBD1 covers 10 bases. The germline gives CDR1 SGDLS, CDR2 YYNGEE. Trimming removed 4 bases from V and 6 bases from J; junction bases left unmatched: 12. CDR3 length: 16 residues.

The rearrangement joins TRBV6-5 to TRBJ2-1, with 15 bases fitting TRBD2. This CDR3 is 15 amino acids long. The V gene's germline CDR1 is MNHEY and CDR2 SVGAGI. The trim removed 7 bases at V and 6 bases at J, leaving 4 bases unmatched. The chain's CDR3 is CASTRTSGRANEQFF. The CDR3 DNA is TGTGCCAGCACCCGGACTAGCGGGAGGGCCAATGAGCAGTTCTTC.